The 28 T cell receptor beta chains below all came from one sample that was sequenced in a study of T-cell reconstitution after alpha-beta-depleted transplantation in children. Unique molecular identifiers were built into the TCRbeta library. TCRdb re-called the PCR reads with MiXCR, one entry per CDR3 protein. The sample lists tens of thousands of distinct CDR3 sequences, roughly 5% seen once, with over 30% in the top ten. The source was PBMCs, mostly from graft donor cells, collected 60 days after TCRalphabeta/CD19-depleted stem cell transplant. These receptors originate from a female patient between 2 and 15 years old who had a stem cell transplant for aplastic anemia, so the T cells may come from the graft donor.

This clonotype showed up many times. The V gene is TRBV12-3 or TRBV12-4, the J gene TRBJ2-1; TRBD2 matches at 8 bases. V shed 4 bases and J 9 bases; nucleotides not matched to a gene: 8. The CDR3 has 14 residues. Here the CDR3 reads CASSYRGGLGEQFF. As DNA, the CDR3 is TGTGCCAGCAGTTACCGGGGGGGCCTAGGTGAGCAGTTCTTC.

This chain joins TRBV11-2 and TRBJ2-1; TRBD2 aligns across 8 bases. Germline lookup yields CDR1 SGHAT and CDR2 FQNNGV. CDR3 length equals 13 residues. V trimming: 0 bases; J trimming: 15 bases; junction bases outside the gene matches: 7. The CDR3 region has the DNA TGTGCCAGCAGCTTAGATCGCGGCGGGGGGAGGTTCTTC. Translation: CASSLDRGGGRFF.

This clonotype has a count of ten or more. The CDR3 loop is CSARGLAGSFNEQFF. CDR3 DNA sequence: TGCAGTGCTAGGGGTCTAGCGGGCTCCTTTAATGAGCAGTTCTTC. This chain connects TRBV20-1 to TRBJ2-1; the match to TRBD2 covers 8 bases. The CDR3 extends over 15 amino acids. The V gene end was trimmed by 3 bases and the J gene end by 7 bases; junction bases not matched to a gene: 11. The V gene's germline CDR1 is DFQATT and CDR2 SNEGSKA (reference sequence).

This clonotype was recorded at least ten times. The chain links TRBV5-1 to TRBJ2-3, with D perhaps TRBD1 or TRBD2 (5 bases each). The V end lost 1 base, the J end lost 7 bases, and 16 bases lay between the germline ends. The germline CDR1 and CDR2 sequences are SGHRS and YFSETQ. The CDR3 spans 15 residues. Here the CDR3 DNA reads TGCGCCAGCAGCTTGTCGGGGCAGCACTATCATACGCAGTATTTT. The encoded protein is CASSLSGQHYHTQYF.

This clonotype was observed at least ten times. The chain employs TRBV20-1 and TRBJ2-3; D is unclear. Trimming took 3 bases from V and 4 from J, leaving 8 bases between them. The germline V gene has CDR1 DFQATT and CDR2 SNEGSKA (reference sequence). The CDR3 spans 12 residues. In DNA form, the CDR3 reads TGCAGTGCTAGGCGCCTACCAGATACGCAGTATTTT. Its translation is CSARRLPDTQYF.

The chain employs TRBV20-1 and TRBJ2-7, with 12 positions matching TRBD2. The CDR3 is 15 residues long. Unmatched junction bases numbered 6, after V lost 6 bases and J lost 0 bases. Germline CDR1 reads DFQATT; CDR2 reads SNEGSKA (reference sequence). The CDR3 DNA reads TGCAGTGCCCTCGGACTAGCGGGAAGCTCCTACGAGCAGTACTTC. This encodes CSALGLAGSSYEQYF.

This clonotype was seen ten or more times. CDR3 residues: CASSYSAGGSYGYTF. The CDR3 DNA is TGTGCCAGCAGTTACTCGGCAGGGGGGAGCTATGGCTACACCTTC. The chain carries TRBV6-5 and TRBJ1-2; 7 positions match TRBD1. V gave up 0 bases and J gave up 4 bases; unmatched junction bases: 5. This CDR3 comprises 15 residues. Germline V lookup: CDR1 MNHEY, CDR2 SVGAGI.

In this sample, this clonotype turned up a few times. CDR3 sequence reads: CASSLALYQPQHF. The CDR3 nucleotides are TGTGCCAGCAGCTTAGCCCTGTATCAGCCCCAGCATTTT. The genes are TRBV7-6 and TRBJ1-5; no firm D call. V lost 0 bases and J 5 bases, leaving 5 bases between the germline ends. This CDR3 spans 13 amino acids. CDR1 and CDR2 (germline): SGHVS, FNYEAQ.

The table lists this clonotype with many counts. V and J are TRBV12-3 or TRBV12-4 and TRBJ1-4, with 8 bases matching TRBD1. V gave up 6 bases and J gave up 7 bases; unmatched junction bases: 7. This CDR3 is built from 14 residues. The CDR3 region has the DNA TGTGCCAGCAGCCCAGGGGGCGCTAGTGAAAAACTGTTTTTT. Translation: CASSPGGASEKLFF.

Only a few counts were recorded for this clonotype. The rearrangement uses TRBV2 and TRBJ1-1, with D tentatively TRBD1 (6 bases). Germline CDR1 and CDR2: SNHLY and FYNNEI. The V end lost 7 bases, the J end lost 9 bases, and 18 bases lay between the germline ends. The CDR3 has 13 amino acids. The CDR3 coding sequence is TGTGCCAGCACGGAGGGGGAGAGTTGGAAAGCTTTCTTT. Its translation: CASTEGESWKAFF.

In its sample, this clonotype was seen many times. This chain joins TRBV7-3 and TRBJ2-4, with D perhaps matching TRBD1 (6 bases). Deletions cut 7 bases from V and 0 bases from J, with 16 bases between. The germline V gene encodes CDR1 SGHTA and CDR2 FQGTGA. CDR3 size: 16 residues. The CDR3 bases are TGTGCCAGCACCACTGGGGACAACGTAGCCAAAAACATTCAGTACTTC. Protein: CASTTGDNVAKNIQYF.

This clonotype was seen many times. The chain carries TRBV5-1 and TRBJ2-7; D possibly corresponds to TRBD1 (5 bases). This CDR3 comprises 17 residues. The V gene's germline CDR1 is SGHRS and CDR2 YFSETQ. Trimming shortened V by 2 bases and J by 0 bases, and 18 bases separated the two germline ends. CDR3 amino acids: CASSLTGNRIDSYEQYF. CDR3 bases: TGCGCCAGCAGCTTAACGGGCAACAGGATCGACTCCTACGAGCAGTACTTC. The variable domain in full, completed from reference TRBV5-1 and TRBJ2-7, reads KAGVTQTPRYLIKTRGQQVTLSCSPISGHRSVSWYQQTPGQGLQFLFEYFSETQRNKGNFPGRFSGRQFSNSRSEMNVSTLELGDSALYLCASSLTGNRIDSYEQYFGPGTRLTVT.

Many counts were recorded for this clonotype. The rearrangement uses TRBV5-1 and TRBJ2-5, with D hard to call. The CDR3 is 14 residues long. Trimming removed 0 bases from V and 5 bases from J, with 11 bases in between. CDR1 is SGHRS and CDR2 is YFSETQ in the germline V gene. CDR3 sequence reads: CASSLEEYGETQYF. As DNA, the CDR3 is TGCGCCAGCAGCTTGGAGGAGTATGGTGAGACCCAGTACTTC.

This clonotype was picked up many times. The chain uses TRBV4-2 and TRBJ2-6; D gene ambiguous. The CDR3 loop spans 17 amino acids. V was shortened by 0 bases and J by 2 bases, with 11 bases between the two germline ends. Germline V lookup: CDR1 LGHNA, CDR2 YNFKEQ. In DNA form, the CDR3 reads TGTGCCAGCAGCCAAGATGTCGGAACGGCTGGGGCCAACGTCCTGACTTTC. Protein sequence: CASSQDVGTAGANVLTF.

This clonotype is labeled as medium-sized. The V and J genes are TRBV5-8 and TRBJ2-4; TRBD1 might be the D (5 bases). Trimming shortened V by 1 base and J by 3 bases, and 11 bases separated the two germline ends. The CDR3 contains 15 residues. Looked up from germline, CDR1 is SGHTS and CDR2 is YDEGEE. The CDR3 loop is CASSLNGHGKNIQYF. DNA of the CDR3: TGTGCCAGCAGCTTGAATGGACACGGCAAAAACATTCAGTACTTC.

Many counts were recorded for this clonotype. The chain uses TRBV19 and TRBJ1-6; no definite D call. Trimming left V 6 bases short and J 4 bases short, with 10 bases between. Looked up from germline, CDR1 is LNHDA and CDR2 is SQIVND (reference sequence). The CDR3 has 14 amino acids. The CDR3 sequence: CASRADSYNSPLHF. The DNA for the CDR3 is TGTGCCAGTAGAGCGGACTCATATAATTCACCCCTCCACTTT.

V and J are TRBV28 and TRBJ2-4, with TRBD2 matching over 7 bases. Trimming cost V 6 bases and J 3 bases; bases outside gene matches: 11. The germline gives CDR1 MDHEN, CDR2 SYDVKM. This CDR3 is 16 amino acids long. The CDR3 spells CASSPRAGEVKNIQYF. Here the CDR3 DNA reads TGTGCCAGCAGCCCGAGGGCGGGAGAAGTCAAAAACATTCAGTACTTC.

This clonotype was seen at least ten times. The rearrangement joins TRBV4-1 to TRBJ2-3; TRBD2 agrees at 9 bases. The V gene's germline CDR1 is MGHRA and CDR2 YSYEKL. The CDR3 loop spans 16 amino acids. The V and J ends lost 0 bases and 4 bases, in that order; junction bases with no gene match: 5. CDR3 sequence: CASSQERGLASDTQYF. The CDR3 DNA reads TGCGCCAGCAGCCAAGAAAGGGGACTAGCTTCAGATACGCAGTATTTT.

CDR3 sequence: CASSPFGTGVHEQYF. Here the CDR3 DNA reads TGTGCCAGCAGTCCATTCGGGACAGGGGTCCACGAGCAGTACTTC. The chain recombines TRBV7-6 with TRBJ2-7, with TRBD1 matching 10 bases. Germline trimming cut 6 bases from V and 5 bases from J; bases unmatched to any gene: 10. The CDR3 has 15 amino acids. The germline V gene encodes CDR1 SGHVS and CDR2 FNYEAQ. Variable domain in full (rest from reference TRBV7-6 and TRBJ2-7): GAGVSQSPRYKVTKRGQDVALRCDPISGHVSLYWYRQALGQGPEFLTYFNYEAQQDKSGLPNDRFSAERPEGSISTLTIQRTEQRDSAMYRCASSPFGTGVHEQYFGPGTRLTVT.

This clonotype was seen only a few times. This chain joins TRBV7-2 and TRBJ1-5, with D hard to call. The V gene's germline CDR1 is SGHTA and CDR2 FQGNSA. CDR3 length equals 19 residues. The V and J ends lost 3 bases and 2 bases respectively, with 23 bases between them. The CDR3 DNA reads TGTGCCAGCAGCTTTTCTTGGACCCCCGTCCCCGATGGCAATCAGCCCCAGCATTTT. It encodes CASSFSWTPVPDGNQPQHF.

This clonotype has at least ten counts. The chain has TRBV7-9 and TRBJ2-7; D may be TRBD2 (6 bases). The germline CDR1 and CDR2 sequences are SEHNR and FQNEAQ (reference sequence). V shed 3 bases and J shed 5 bases, with 17 bases lying between them. The CDR3 sequence is 15 residues long. The CDR3 DNA is TGTGCCAGCAGCTTGGGGGGTGCAGGAGCCCACGAGCAGTACGTC. This codes for CASSLGGAGAHEQYV.

V gene TRBV3-1 combines with J gene TRBJ2-7; D possibly corresponds to TRBD2 (6 bases). The ends were cut back, 4 bases at V and 5 bases at J, with 18 bases in the middle. The CDR3 covers 15 residues. Per germline, CDR1 LGHDT and CDR2 YNNKEL (reference sequence). The DNA for the CDR3 is TGTGCCAGCAGCCTCGTGACCCGGAGGGGAAACGAGCAGTACTTC. Encoded protein: CASSLVTRRGNEQYF.

The chain links TRBV7-8 to TRBJ1-5; possibly TRBD1 for D (6 bases). V dropped 5 bases and J dropped 7 bases, with 12 bases sitting between them. CDR3 length: 13 residues. CDR1 and CDR2 (germline): SGHVS, FQNEAQ. CDR3 in DNA: TGTGCCAGCAGCCACAGGGAGGACCAGCCCCAGCATTTT. Protein: CASSHREDQPQHF.

This clonotype was seen a few times. CDR3 region: CAISSQETQYF. CDR3 DNA: TGTGCCATCAGCTCCCAAGAGACCCAGTACTTC. V gene TRBV10-3 combines with J gene TRBJ2-5, with D hard to call. This CDR3 spans 11 amino acids. The germline V gene encodes CDR1 ENHRY and CDR2 SYGVKD. V was cut by 6 bases and J by 1 base, with 3 bases left in between.

Of note for this clonotype: The conserved phenylalanine or tryptophan normally closing the CDR3 is absent here, so this likely arose from a read error. This chain uses TRBV7-2 with TRBJ1-1; D is ambiguous. Germline V gives CDR1 SGHTA, CDR2 FQGNSA. This CDR3 has 14 amino acids. The ends were cut back, 1 base at V and 0 bases at J, with 6 bases in the middle. CDR3 DNA: TGTGCCAGCAGCTTAGGGGTGATGAACACTGAAGCTTTCCTT. This codes for CASSLGVMNTEAFL.

This sequence joins TRBV11-2 and TRBJ2-2; D is unclear. The germline V gene has CDR1 SGHAT and CDR2 FQNNGV. This CDR3 comprises 13 residues. The ends were cut back, 5 bases at V and 6 bases at J, with 10 bases in the middle. DNA of the CDR3: TGTGCCAGCAGCCCCCCCCGAGCCGGGGAGCTGTTTTTT. It translates to CASSPPRAGELFF. Together with reference TRBV11-2 and TRBJ2-2, the CDR3 gives the full variable domain: EAGVAQSPRYKIIEKRQSVAFWCNPISGHATLYWYQQILGQGPKLLIQFQNNGVVDDSQLPKDRFSAERLKGVDSTLKIQPAKLEDSAVYLCASSPPRAGELFFGEGSRLTVL.

There are many counts of this clonotype. This chain uses TRBV12-3 or TRBV12-4 with TRBJ2-5, with 11 nucleotides matching TRBD2. The CDR3 consists of 16 residues. Losses at the gene ends were 5 bases for V and 5 bases for J; bases not matched to a gene: 10. The CDR3 is CASSRHSGGGGETQYF. CDR3 DNA sequence: TGTGCCAGCAGTCGCCATAGCGGGGGGGGTGGGGAGACCCAGTACTTC.

In this sample, this clonotype turned up many times. The CDR3 nucleotides are TGTGCCAGCAGTACCGGGACAGGAGGGCCGAACACCGGGGAGCTGTTTTTT. It yields the protein CASSTGTGGPNTGELFF. V is TRBV5-8 and J is TRBJ2-2, with TRBD1 identical over 8 bases. The germline V gene encodes CDR1 SGHTS and CDR2 YDEGEE. Germline trimming cut 5 bases from V and 0 bases from J; bases unmatched to any gene: 9. The CDR3 contains 17 residues.